This TCR beta chain appears in the sequencing data of a study of CD8 T cells in Susac syndrome. Controls matched for sex and age were healthy donors. TEMRA cells were FACS-enriched, unlike CD8+ and CD4+ T cells, which were negatively isolated. RNA in amounts of about 0.45 to 1 ug was reverse transcribed with random hexamers. A multiplex approach, immunoSEQ multiplex PCR, amplified TCR beta CDR3 across 54 Vbeta and 13 Jbeta. A single record per CDR3 protein comes from TCRdb applying MiXCR to the immunoSEQ multiplex PCR reads. The data contain around 160,000 distinct CDR3 sequences, around 94% of them seen just once; the ten biggest clones take up roughly 0.14%. Comment on this clonotype: The antigen is undetermined.

Overall study results and limits: The authors acknowledged that their TCR sequencing and HLA analysis involved a relatively small number of individuals.

The germline V and J ends were trimmed by 1 base and 7 bases, with 11 bases remaining between them. The CDR3 has 13 amino acids. Looked up from germline, CDR1 is MNHNY and CDR2 is SVGAGI (reference sequence). V is TRBV6-6 and J is TRBJ2-7, with no clear D. This clonotype was obtained from a human donor in good health. Sequencing was performed on CD4+ T cells from PBMCs. CDR3 amino acids: CASSYYQPGEQYF. The DNA for the CDR3 is TGTGCCAGCAGTTACTATCAACCCGGGGAGCAGTACTTC.